The subject of this entry is one T cell receptor (beta chain). The data belong to a study of CD8 T cells in acute hepatitis C reinfection. Study results and limitations: All groups preferentially used TRBV04 and TRBV06, which was not due to overrepresentation in the naive pool.

V lost 5 bases to trimming and J lost 1 base, with 11 bases between them. Germline V lookup: CDR1 MNHEY, CDR2 SVGAGI. The CDR3 consists of 14 residues. Here immunoSEQ multiplex PCR was the method, and the copy in TCRdb shows in-frame clones only, minus some. Among under 3,000 clones listed, about two thirds were seen once. The time point is: at least 347 days after estimated infection, following spontaneous clearance. No in vitro expansion preceded sequencing of these hepatitis C virus-specific cells, which were studied ex vivo. Staining for HCV-specific cells used the tetramer carrying NS3 residues 1073-1081. Dead cells were excluded, and live cells stained for CD3, CD8 and CD45RO.

The TCR sequence derives from a man aged 35-49 years who spontaneously cleared hepatitis C infection. The specimen comprised HCV NS3-1073 tetramer-sorted CD8+ T cells from PBMCs, sampled at follow-up. V is TRBV6-5 and J is TRBJ1-1, with TRBD1 as a possible D gene (5 bases). In DNA, the CDR3 is TGTGCCAGCAGTCCAGGGACTTCGAACACTGAAGCTTTCTTT. Protein sequence: CASSPGTSNTEAFF.